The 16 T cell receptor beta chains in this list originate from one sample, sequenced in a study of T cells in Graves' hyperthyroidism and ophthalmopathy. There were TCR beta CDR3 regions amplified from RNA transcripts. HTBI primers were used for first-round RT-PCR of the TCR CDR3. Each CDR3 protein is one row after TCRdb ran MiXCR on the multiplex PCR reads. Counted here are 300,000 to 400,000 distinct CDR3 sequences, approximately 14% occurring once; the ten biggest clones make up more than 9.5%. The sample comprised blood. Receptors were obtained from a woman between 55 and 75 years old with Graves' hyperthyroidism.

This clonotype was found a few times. The CDR3 DNA reads TGTGCCAGCAGCTTTCGGCTCGGGGAGACCCAGTACTTC. Translation gives CASSFRLGETQYF. V is TRBV5-5 and J is TRBJ2-5; no clear D gene. The CDR3 totals 13 residues. Per germline, CDR1 SGHKS and CDR2 YYEKEE (reference sequence). V lost 2 bases and J 5 bases, leaving 10 bases between the germline ends. Full variable domain (missing parts from reference TRBV5-5 and TRBJ2-5): DAGVTQSPTHLIKTRGQQVTLRCSPISGHKSVSWYQQVLGQGPQFIFQYYEKEERGRGNFPDRFSARQFPNYSSELNVNALLLGDSALYLCASSFRLGETQYFGPGTRLLVL.

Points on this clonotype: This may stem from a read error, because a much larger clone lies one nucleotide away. The CDR3 region has the DNA TGTGCCAGCCGAGACCCTGGAGACACCATATATTTT. Its protein product is CASRDPGDTIYF. The genes are TRBV7-8 and TRBJ1-3; the D is unclear. CDR1 is SGHVS, CDR2 FQNEAQ, per germline. This CDR3 is built from 12 residues.

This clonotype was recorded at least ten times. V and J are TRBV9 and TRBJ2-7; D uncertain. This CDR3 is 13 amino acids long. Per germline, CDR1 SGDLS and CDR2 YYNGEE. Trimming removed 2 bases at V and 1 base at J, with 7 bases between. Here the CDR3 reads CASSVAESYEQYF. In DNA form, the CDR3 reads TGTGCCAGCAGCGTTGCGGAATCCTACGAGCAGTACTTC.

The CDR3 nucleotides read TGTGCCAGCAGCGTAGGGGTGAGCTCTGGAAACACCATATATTTT. Translating it yields CASSVGVSSGNTIYF. The chain recombines TRBV9 with TRBJ1-3; D ambiguous. V lost 0 bases and J lost 0, with 7 bases in between. CDR3 length: 15 amino acids. The germline CDR1 and CDR2 sequences are SGDLS and YYNGEE.

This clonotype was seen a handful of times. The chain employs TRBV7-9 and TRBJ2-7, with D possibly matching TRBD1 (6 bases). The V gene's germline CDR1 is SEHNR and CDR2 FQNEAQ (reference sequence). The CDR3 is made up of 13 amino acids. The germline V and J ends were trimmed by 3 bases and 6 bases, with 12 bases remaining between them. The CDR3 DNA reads TGTGCCAGCAGCTTTACAGGGCGGGCCGAGCAGTACTTC. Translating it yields CASSFTGRAEQYF.

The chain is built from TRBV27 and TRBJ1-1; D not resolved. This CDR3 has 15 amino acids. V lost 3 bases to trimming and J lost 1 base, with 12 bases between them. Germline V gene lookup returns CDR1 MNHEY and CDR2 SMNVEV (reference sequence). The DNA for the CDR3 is TGTGCCAGCAGTTTGGCGTTCCGGGGGAACACTGAAGCTTTCTTT. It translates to CASSLAFRGNTEAFF.

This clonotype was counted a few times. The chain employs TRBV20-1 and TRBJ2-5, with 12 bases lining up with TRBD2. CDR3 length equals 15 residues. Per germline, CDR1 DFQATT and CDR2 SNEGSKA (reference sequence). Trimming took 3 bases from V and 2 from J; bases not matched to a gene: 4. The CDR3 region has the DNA TGCAGTGCTAGGGGGACTAGCGGGTTTCAAGAGACCCAGTACTTC. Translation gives CSARGTSGFQETQYF.

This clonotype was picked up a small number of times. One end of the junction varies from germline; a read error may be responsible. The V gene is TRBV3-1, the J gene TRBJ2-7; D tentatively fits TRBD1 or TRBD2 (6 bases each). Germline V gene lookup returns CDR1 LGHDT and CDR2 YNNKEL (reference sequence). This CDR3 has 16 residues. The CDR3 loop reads CASRLEGGRTSYEQCF. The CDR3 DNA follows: TGTGCCAGCAGACTCGAGGGGGGACGAACATCCTACGAGCAGTGCTTC.

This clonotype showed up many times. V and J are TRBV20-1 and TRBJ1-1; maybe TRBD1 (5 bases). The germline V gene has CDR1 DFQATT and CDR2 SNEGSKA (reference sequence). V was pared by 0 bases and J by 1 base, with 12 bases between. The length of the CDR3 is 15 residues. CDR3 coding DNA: TGCAGTGCTAGAGATTGGAGGGGCGCGAACACTGAAGCTTTCTTT. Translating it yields CSARDWRGANTEAFF.

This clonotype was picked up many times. CDR3 nucleotides: TGTGCCAGCAGTGAATCCGGGTTGCGGGACACTGAAGCTTTCTTT. This encodes CASSESGLRDTEAFF. The chain uses TRBV2 and TRBJ1-1; D gene ambiguous. The CDR3 sequence is 15 residues long. CDR1 SNHLY and CDR2 FYNNEI come from the germline V gene. V dropped 2 bases and J dropped 3 bases, with 13 bases sitting between them. Filled out from reference TRBV2 and TRBJ1-1, the complete variable domain reads EPEVTQTPSHQVTQMGQEVILRCVPISNHLYFYWYRQILGQKVEFLVSFYNNEISEKSEIFDDQFSVERPDGSNFTLKIRSTKLEDSAMYFCASSESGLRDTEAFFGQGTRLTVV.

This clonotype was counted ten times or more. Here the CDR3 DNA reads TGTGCCAGCAGCTTAGGGGAATGGCACAAGAACACTGAAGCTTTCTTT. Translating it yields CASSLGEWHKNTEAFF. The J gene is TRBJ1-1, the V gene TRBV11-2; D not certain. There are 16 residues in the CDR3. CDR1 is SGHAT, CDR2 FQNNGV, per germline. V was trimmed by 1 base and J by 1 base, leaving 13 bases between them.

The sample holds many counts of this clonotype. CDR3 region: CASSAGTTTDTQYF. The CDR3 coding sequence is TGTGCCAGCAGCGCCGGGACTACCACAGATACGCAGTATTTT. This rearrangement joins TRBV7-3 to TRBJ2-3, with 7 bases matching TRBD2. The V and J ends lost 5 bases and 2 bases, in that order; junction bases with no gene match: 4. Germline lookup yields CDR1 SGHTA and CDR2 FQGTGA. The CDR3 runs to 14 residues.

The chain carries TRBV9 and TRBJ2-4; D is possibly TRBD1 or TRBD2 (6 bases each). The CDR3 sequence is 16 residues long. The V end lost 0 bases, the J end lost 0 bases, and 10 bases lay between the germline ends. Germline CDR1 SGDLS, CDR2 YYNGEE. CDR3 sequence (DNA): TGTGCCAGCAGCGTAGAGGGGGGTCTAGCCAAAAACATTCAGTACTTC. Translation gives CASSVEGGLAKNIQYF. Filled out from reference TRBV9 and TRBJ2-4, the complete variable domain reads DSGVTQTPKHLITATGQRVTLRCSPRSGDLSVYWYQQSLDQGLQFLIQYYNGEERAKGNILERFSAQQFPDLHSELNLSSLELGDSALYFCASSVEGGLAKNIQYFGAGTRLSVL.

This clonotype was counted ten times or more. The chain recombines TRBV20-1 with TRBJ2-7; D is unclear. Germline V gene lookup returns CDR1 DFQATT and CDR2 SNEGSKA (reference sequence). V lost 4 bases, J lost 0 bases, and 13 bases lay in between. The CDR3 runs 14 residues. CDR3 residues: CSANLGGTSYEQYF. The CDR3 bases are TGCAGTGCTAATCTGGGCGGTACCTCCTACGAGCAGTACTTC.

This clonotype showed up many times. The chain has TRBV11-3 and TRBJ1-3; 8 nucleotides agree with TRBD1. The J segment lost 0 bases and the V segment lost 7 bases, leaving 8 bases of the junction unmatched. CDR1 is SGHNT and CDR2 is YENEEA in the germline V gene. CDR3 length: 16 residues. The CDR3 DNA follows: TGTGCCAGCACCCCGGACAGGGTGACCTCTGGAAACACCATATATTTT. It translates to CASTPDRVTSGNTIYF.

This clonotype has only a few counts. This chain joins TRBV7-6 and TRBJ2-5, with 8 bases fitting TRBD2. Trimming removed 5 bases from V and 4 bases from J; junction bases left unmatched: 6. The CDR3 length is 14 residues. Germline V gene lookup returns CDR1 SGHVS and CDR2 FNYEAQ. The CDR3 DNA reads TGTGCCAGCAGCCTTAGTGCGGGAGGAGAGACCCAGTACTTC. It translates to CASSLSAGGETQYF. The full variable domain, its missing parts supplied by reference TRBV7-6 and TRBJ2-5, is GAGVSQSPRYKVTKRGQDVALRCDPISGHVSLYWYRQALGQGPEFLTYFNYEAQQDKSGLPNDRFSAERPEGSISTLTIQRTEQRDSAMYRCASSLSAGGETQYFGPGTRLLVL.